This TCR beta chain was sequenced in a study of T cell repertoires in cytomegalovirus infection. The ends lost 5 bases at V and 0 bases at J; junction bases unmatched: 8. The CDR3 runs 17 residues. Germline assignment: CDR1 DFQATT and CDR2 SNEGSKA (reference sequence). TCRdb re-analysed the reads in MiXCR, keeping a single row per CDR3 protein. The table includes around 180,000 distinct CDR3 sequences, about 21% detected once. This clonotype was counted at least ten times. What was sequenced was PBMCs. This chain uses TRBV20-1 with TRBJ2-1; 12 nucleotides line up with TRBD2. The TCR was taken from a human donor in good health (CMV status not recorded). Some clones in this sample may be carry-over from other donors' samples. DNA for the CDR3: TGCAGTGCTGAACGGACTAGCGGGGCCCTCTCCTACAATGAGCAGTTCTTC. Translated: CSAERTSGALSYNEQFF.